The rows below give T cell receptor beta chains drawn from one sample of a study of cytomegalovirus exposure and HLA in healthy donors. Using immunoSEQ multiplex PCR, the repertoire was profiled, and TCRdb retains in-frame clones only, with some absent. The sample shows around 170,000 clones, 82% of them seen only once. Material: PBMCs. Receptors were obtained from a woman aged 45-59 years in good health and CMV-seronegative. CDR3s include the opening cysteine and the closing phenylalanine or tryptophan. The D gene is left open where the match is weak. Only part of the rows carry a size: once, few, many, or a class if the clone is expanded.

cdr3_aa: CASSLLTDHQPQHF
cdr3_nt: TGTGCCAGCAGTTTATTGACAGATCATCAGCCCCAGCATTTT
d_call: .
cdr3_length: 14
j_call: TRBJ1-5
v_call: TRBV28
clone_size: .

cdr3_aa: CASGSKSLAGVGTGELFF
cdr3_nt: TGTGCCAGTGGGTCCAAAAGTCTAGCGGGAGTTGGCACCGGGGAGCTGTTTTTT
d_call: TRBD2
cdr3_length: 18
j_call: TRBJ2-2
v_call: TRBV19
clone_size: .

cdr3_aa: CAGRDRGTYGYTF
cdr3_nt: TGTGCCGGCCGGGACAGGGGCACCTATGGCTACACCTTC
d_call: TRBD1
cdr3_length: 13
j_call: TRBJ1-2
v_call: TRBV2
clone_size: once

cdr3_aa: CASSLSEGYEQYF
cdr3_nt: TGTGCCAGCAGCCTATCGGAGGGTTACGAGCAGTACTTC
d_call: .
cdr3_length: 13
j_call: TRBJ2-7
v_call: TRBV7-2
clone_size: .

cdr3_aa: CASSLSSGGESYEQYF
cdr3_nt: TGCGCCAGCAGCTTGAGTTCAGGGGGAGAATCCTACGAGCAGTACTTC
d_call: TRBD1
cdr3_length: 16
j_call: TRBJ2-7
v_call: TRBV5-1
clone_size: .

cdr3_aa: CASSQETGYSGANVLTF
cdr3_nt: TGCGCCAGCAGCCAAGAGACAGGATACTCTGGGGCCAACGTCCTGACTTTC
d_call: .
cdr3_length: 17
j_call: TRBJ2-6
v_call: TRBV4-3
clone_size: .

cdr3_aa: CASSADILSSYNEQFF
cdr3_nt: TGTGCCAGCTCCGCGGATATCCTGAGCTCCTACAATGAGCAGTTCTTC
d_call: .
cdr3_length: 16
j_call: TRBJ2-1
v_call: TRBV2
clone_size: .

cdr3_aa: CASSFYRIGAYEQYF
cdr3_nt: TGTGCCAGCAGCTTTTACAGGATAGGGGCCTACGAGCAGTACTTC
d_call: .
cdr3_length: 15
j_call: TRBJ2-7
v_call: TRBV28
clone_size: .

cdr3_aa: CASSLFGGYEQYF
cdr3_nt: TGTGCCAGCAGCTTGTTCGGGGGATACGAGCAGTACTTC
d_call: .
cdr3_length: 13
j_call: TRBJ2-7
v_call: TRBV5-4
clone_size: .

cdr3_aa: CASSLPHSTDTQYF
cdr3_nt: TGTGCCAGCAGTTTACCCCATAGCACAGATACGCAGTATTTT
d_call: .
cdr3_length: 14
j_call: TRBJ2-3
v_call: TRBV28
clone_size: .

cdr3_aa: CASSLRQTRAFF
cdr3_nt: TGTGCCAGCAGCTTGAGACAGACCCGAGCTTTCTTT
d_call: .
cdr3_length: 12
j_call: TRBJ1-1
v_call: TRBV28
clone_size: few

cdr3_aa: CASSQDPRAYEQYF
cdr3_nt: TGCGCCAGCAGCCAAGATCCCCGCGCCTACGAGCAGTACTTC
d_call: .
cdr3_length: 14
j_call: TRBJ2-7
v_call: TRBV4-3
clone_size: .

cdr3_aa: CASSLGGAYNEQFF
cdr3_nt: TGTGCCAGCAGCTTAGGTGGAGCATACAATGAGCAGTTCTTC
d_call: .
cdr3_length: 14
j_call: TRBJ2-1
v_call: TRBV11-2
clone_size: .

cdr3_aa: CASSLDWATGELFF
cdr3_nt: TGCGCCAGCAGCCTGGACTGGGCCACCGGGGAGCTGTTTTTT
d_call: .
cdr3_length: 14
j_call: TRBJ2-2
v_call: TRBV4-1
clone_size: .

cdr3_aa: CASSERERRHPHRNTIYF
cdr3_nt: TGTGCCAGCAGTGAAAGGGAGCGAAGACACCCGCATAGAAACACCATATATTTT
d_call: .
cdr3_length: 18
j_call: TRBJ1-3
v_call: TRBV6-4
clone_size: .

cdr3_aa: CASTPSLGTSFSEQYF
cdr3_nt: TGTGCCAGCACCCCCTCTTTGGGGACTAGTTTCTCCGAGCAGTACTTC
d_call: TRBD2
cdr3_length: 16
j_call: TRBJ2-7
v_call: TRBV28
clone_size: .

cdr3_aa: CASSEYRGAGNTIYF
cdr3_nt: TGTGCCAGCAGTGAATACAGGGGAGCTGGAAACACCATATATTTT
d_call: .
cdr3_length: 15
j_call: TRBJ1-3
v_call: TRBV25-1
clone_size: .

cdr3_aa: CSVRGNTEAFF
cdr3_nt: TGCAGCGTTCGAGGGAACACTGAAGCTTTCTTT
d_call: .
cdr3_length: 11
j_call: TRBJ1-1
v_call: TRBV29-1
clone_size: .

cdr3_aa: CASSPWDSPYGYTF
cdr3_nt: TGTGCCAGCAGTCCGTGGGACAGCCCGTATGGCTACACCTTC
d_call: TRBD1
cdr3_length: 14
j_call: TRBJ1-2
v_call: TRBV27
clone_size: .

cdr3_aa: CSSGGPVGETQYF
cdr3_nt: TGCAGTTCCGGGGGGCCCGTAGGAGAGACCCAGTACTTC
d_call: .
cdr3_length: 13
j_call: TRBJ2-5
v_call: TRBV29-1
clone_size: .

cdr3_aa: CAWSVNSQETQYF
cdr3_nt: TGTGCCTGGAGTGTCAATAGCCAAGAGACCCAGTACTTC
d_call: .
cdr3_length: 13
j_call: TRBJ2-5
v_call: TRBV30
clone_size: .

cdr3_aa: CASSQYYEQYF
cdr3_nt: TGTGCCAGCAGCCAGTACTACGAGCAGTACTTC
d_call: .
cdr3_length: 11
j_call: TRBJ2-7
v_call: TRBV2
clone_size: .

cdr3_aa: CASQKDRVSYEQYF
cdr3_nt: TGTGCCAGCCAGAAGGACAGGGTCTCCTACGAGCAGTACTTC
d_call: TRBD1
cdr3_length: 14
j_call: TRBJ2-7
v_call: TRBV6-1
clone_size: .

cdr3_aa: CASIQQGVSGANVLTF
cdr3_nt: TGTGCCAGCATTCAACAGGGGGTCTCTGGGGCCAACGTCCTGACTTTC
d_call: TRBD1
cdr3_length: 16
j_call: TRBJ2-6
v_call: TRBV28
clone_size: .

cdr3_aa: CASIDRLNSPLHF
cdr3_nt: TGTGCCAGCATCGACAGGTTGAATTCACCCCTCCACTTT
d_call: .
cdr3_length: 13
j_call: TRBJ1-6
v_call: TRBV2
clone_size: .

cdr3_aa: CASSPSGGHNEQFF
cdr3_nt: TGTGCCAGCAGCCCTAGCGGGGGGCACAATGAGCAGTTCTTC
d_call: TRBD2
cdr3_length: 14
j_call: TRBJ2-1
v_call: TRBV25-1
clone_size: .

cdr3_aa: CASSSVLAGVSYEQYF
cdr3_nt: TGTGCCAGCAGTTCCGTACTAGCGGGGGTCTCCTACGAGCAGTACTTC
d_call: TRBD2
cdr3_length: 16
j_call: TRBJ2-7
v_call: TRBV6-5
clone_size: .

cdr3_aa: CASSLFLGHEQFF
cdr3_nt: TGTGCCAGCAGCTTATTCCTTGGGCATGAGCAGTTCTTC
d_call: .
cdr3_length: 13
j_call: TRBJ2-1
v_call: TRBV7-6
clone_size: .

cdr3_aa: CAWSVQQGYEQYF
cdr3_nt: TGTGCCTGGAGTGTACAACAGGGCTACGAGCAGTACTTC
d_call: .
cdr3_length: 13
j_call: TRBJ2-7
v_call: TRBV30
clone_size: .

cdr3_aa: CASSLSRLAGGSTYEQYF
cdr3_nt: TGTGCCAGCAGCTTAAGCCGACTAGCGGGAGGGAGTACCTACGAGCAGTACTTC
d_call: TRBD2
cdr3_length: 18
j_call: TRBJ2-7
v_call: TRBV13
clone_size: .

cdr3_aa: CASSQRGELFF
cdr3_nt: TGTGCCAGCTCACAGAGAGGGGAGCTGTTTTTT
d_call: .
cdr3_length: 11
j_call: TRBJ2-2
v_call: TRBV18
clone_size: .

cdr3_aa: CATQMRGSTDTQYF
cdr3_nt: TGTGCCACTCAAATGAGAGGAAGCACAGATACGCAGTATTTT
d_call: .
cdr3_length: 14
j_call: TRBJ2-3
v_call: TRBV28
clone_size: .

cdr3_aa: CASSPALFLRTGELFF
cdr3_nt: TGTGCCAGCAGCCCGGCACTTTTCCTGAGGACCGGGGAGCTGTTTTTT
d_call: .
cdr3_length: 16
j_call: TRBJ2-2
v_call: TRBV28
clone_size: .

cdr3_aa: CASSFSGGAGTQYF
cdr3_nt: TGTGCCAGCAGCTTTAGCGGGGGCGCTGGGACCCAGTACTTC
d_call: TRBD2
cdr3_length: 14
j_call: TRBJ2-5
v_call: TRBV7-9
clone_size: .

cdr3_aa: CASSSTRGRRNYGYTF
cdr3_nt: TGTGCCAGCAGTTCCACCCGCGGACGGAGGAACTATGGCTACACCTTC
d_call: .
cdr3_length: 16
j_call: TRBJ1-2
v_call: TRBV28
clone_size: once

cdr3_aa: CASSYDGTKPGEQYF
cdr3_nt: TGTGCCAGCAGTTACGACGGGACAAAACCTGGCGAGCAGTACTTC
d_call: .
cdr3_length: 15
j_call: TRBJ2-7
v_call: TRBV6-6
clone_size: .

cdr3_aa: CASSLPGQGTYEQYF
cdr3_nt: TGTGCCAGCAGTTTGCCGGGACAGGGGACCTACGAGCAGTACTTC
d_call: TRBD1
cdr3_length: 15
j_call: TRBJ2-7
v_call: TRBV28
clone_size: .

cdr3_aa: CASSFLWGLGETQYF
cdr3_nt: TGTGCCAGCAGTTTTCTGTGGGGGCTAGGAGAGACCCAGTACTTC
d_call: .
cdr3_length: 15
j_call: TRBJ2-5
v_call: TRBV27
clone_size: once